This T cell receptor (beta chain) emerged from a study of blood T cell repertoires in COVID-19 (dated by TCRdb to about 2020). At the level of the whole study: Collaborator samples came from the United States, Italy and Spain and covered acute and convalescent phases of COVID-19. The repertoires were made available in a free public database intended to serve as a resource for research on the immune response to SARS-CoV-2. The prospective study material was composed of cDNA or gDNA derived from T cells, B-cell-depleted T cells, or PBMCs. Where available, HLA class I and class II types were obtained from metadata supplied by the sample provider rather than from assay-based typing. A de-identified subject ID, COVID-19 status, age in years and sex were almost always included in the sample metadata. Subjects who had been exposed to COVID-19, were actively infected with it, or had recovered from it provided the deeply sampled blood TCRbeta repertoires that made up the dataset. The samples were drawn from two sources: the first 160 participants of the ongoing ImmuneRACE study, and 1,254 subjects contributed by 6 global collaborators.

The V end gives up 2 bases and the J end 8 bases, leaving 6 bases in the junction not matched to a gene. CDR1 MGHRA and CDR2 YSYEKL were looked up in the germline V gene. From the cysteine through the phenylalanine, the CDR3 covers 15 amino acids. The only DNA kept is the CDR3, 45 bases in frame from the first base. The full study reports these points: The amount of clinical and demographic metadata varied by source and participant and was provided uncurated.

One collaborating source in Seattle enrolled patients during active infection and followed them longitudinally through the course of disease. Each collaborating institution followed its own protocols to collect whole blood in K2EDTA tubes. For TCRbeta analysis, collaborators shipped samples as frozen whole blood, isolated PBMCs, or DNA extracted from either of those sample types. On this clone: Its antigen specificity is not known. There are no base qualities to consult, and no much larger clone falls within one base.

TCRbeta CDR3 regions were amplified from genomic DNA using the immunoSEQ Assay, a bias-controlled multiplex PCR. In the original analysis: The number of nucleated cells in each sample was estimated from the amplification of reference gene primers within the assay. To quantify the absolute abundance of each unique TCRbeta CDR3 rearrangement, sequence reads were collapsed and filtered. For each sample, productive Simpson clonality was calculated as the square root of Simpson's diversity index over productive rearrangements. In its TCRdb copy, this immuneACCESS table keeps in-frame sequences only and misses some clones. Where compared with another copy, unresolved V genes explain less than half of these, and the others have no known cause. V and J calls and clone size are as listed in that table; D and trimming were resolved from the DNA. The sample data list roughly 100,000 clones, and 87% of these were observed just once. Clones ranked in the top ten supply under 6.5% of the sample.

The chain links TRBV4-1 with TRBJ1-4; TRBD1 agrees with 9 junctional bases. The sequenced sample was peripheral blood. The sequence was obtained from a woman between 50 and 59 years old with COVID-19, enrolled during active disease. At the DNA level, the sequence is TGCGCCAGCAGCCAATTACAGGGGGCCGGAGAAAAACTGTTTTTT. Translated, this is CASSQLQGAGEKLFF.